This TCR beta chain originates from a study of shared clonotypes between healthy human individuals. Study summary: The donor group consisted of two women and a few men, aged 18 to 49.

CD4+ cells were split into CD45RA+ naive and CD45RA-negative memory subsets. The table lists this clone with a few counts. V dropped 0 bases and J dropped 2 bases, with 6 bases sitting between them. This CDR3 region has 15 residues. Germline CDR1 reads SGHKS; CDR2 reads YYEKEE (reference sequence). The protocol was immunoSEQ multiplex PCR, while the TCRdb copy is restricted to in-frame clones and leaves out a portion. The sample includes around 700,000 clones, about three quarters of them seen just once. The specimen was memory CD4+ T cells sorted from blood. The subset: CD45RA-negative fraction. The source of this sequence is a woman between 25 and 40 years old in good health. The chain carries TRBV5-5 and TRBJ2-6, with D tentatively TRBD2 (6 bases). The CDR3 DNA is TGTGCCAGCAGCTTGGCGGGGGCTGGGGCCAACGTCCTGACTTTC. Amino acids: CASSLAGAGANVLTF.